This TCR beta chain was identified during a study of type 1 regulatory T cells. About the study: This in vitro CD4 product, T-allo10, is enriched for Tr1 cells and alloantigen-specific.

The sample holds a few counts of this clonotype. Its antigen is unknown. CDR1 is SGHDT, CDR2 YYEEEE, per germline. V lost 4 bases and J 1 base, leaving 9 bases between the germline ends. The CDR3 loop spans 13 amino acids. TCRdb redid the calling of the reads with MiXCR, one entry per CDR3 protein. Found here are 68,000 or so distinct CDR3 sequences, just under 50% of them singletons; the top ten hold about 2%. This chain joins TRBV5-6 and TRBJ2-7, with D perhaps matching TRBD2 (5 bases). The sequence came from a human donor in good health. The sample comprised cultured non-Tr1 T cells, either the whole culture or a sorted T cell fraction (not recorded which). CDR3 residues: CASSPPGSYEQYF. The CDR3 DNA reads as TGTGCCAGCAGCCCACCGGGATCCTACGAGCAGTACTTC.